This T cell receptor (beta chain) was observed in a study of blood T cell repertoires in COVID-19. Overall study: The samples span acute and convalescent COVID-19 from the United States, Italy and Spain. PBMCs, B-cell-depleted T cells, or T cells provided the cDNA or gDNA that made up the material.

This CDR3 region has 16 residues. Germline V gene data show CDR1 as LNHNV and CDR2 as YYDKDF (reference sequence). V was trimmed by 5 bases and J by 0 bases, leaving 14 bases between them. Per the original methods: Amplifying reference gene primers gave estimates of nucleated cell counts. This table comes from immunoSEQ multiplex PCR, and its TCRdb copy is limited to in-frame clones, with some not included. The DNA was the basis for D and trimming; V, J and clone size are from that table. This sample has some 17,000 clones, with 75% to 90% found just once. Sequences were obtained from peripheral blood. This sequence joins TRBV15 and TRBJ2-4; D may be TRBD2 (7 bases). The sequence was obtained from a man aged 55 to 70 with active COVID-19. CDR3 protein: CATSREGGLAKNIQYF. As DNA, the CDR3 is TGTGCCACCAGCCGCGAGGGGGGGCTAGCCAAAAACATTCAGTACTTC.